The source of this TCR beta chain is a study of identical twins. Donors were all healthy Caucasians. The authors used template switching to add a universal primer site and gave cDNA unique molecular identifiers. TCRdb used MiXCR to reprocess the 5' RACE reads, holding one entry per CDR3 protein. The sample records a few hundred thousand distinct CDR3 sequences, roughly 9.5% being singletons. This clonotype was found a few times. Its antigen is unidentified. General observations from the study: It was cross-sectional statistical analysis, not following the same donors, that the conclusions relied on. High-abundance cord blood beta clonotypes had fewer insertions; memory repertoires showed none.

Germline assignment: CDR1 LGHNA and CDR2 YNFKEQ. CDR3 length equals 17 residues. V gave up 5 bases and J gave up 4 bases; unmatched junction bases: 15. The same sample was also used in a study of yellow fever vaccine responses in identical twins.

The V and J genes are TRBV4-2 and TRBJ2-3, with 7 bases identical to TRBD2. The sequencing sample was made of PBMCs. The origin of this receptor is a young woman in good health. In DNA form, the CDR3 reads TGTGCCAGCAGCAACACTATTGGACTAGTAGTCGCAGATACGCAGTATTTT. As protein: CASSNTIGLVVADTQYF.